This T cell receptor beta chain was documented in a study of T cell responses to AZD1222 COVID-19 vaccine (dated by TCRdb to about 2021). Study-level background: Because spike-specific TCR depth and breadth did not differ between the two schedules, AZD1222 recipients who got a second dose at roughly 4 weeks were pooled with those who got a second dose at roughly 12 weeks. TCR sequencing covered some 240 trial participants: 200 to 220 given two doses of AZD1222 and about 26 given two doses of MenACWY control vaccine. Trial participants were enrolled into age subgroups of 18-55, 56-69 and 70-plus years, which contained 148, 28 and 57 TCR-sequenced participants, respectively.

This clone was detected only once. The antigen it recognizes is unknown. Base quality data are lacking; no much larger clone is found one base away. Per the publication, the time point label means: baseline before first vaccination. Samples from vaccinated people were obtained from the UK trials COV001 and COV002, which included a single-blind randomized controlled phase 2/3 trial of AZD1222 (ChAdOx1 nCoV-19) in healthy adults. For TCRbeta chain sequencing, PBMC samples from trial participants were taken at day 0 and at day 28 after the second dose. The CDR1 and CDR2 encoded by the germline V gene are SNHLY and FYNNEI. Between the V and J ends, shortened by 1 base and 8 bases respectively, the junction contains 12 bases. The cysteine opens and the phenylalanine closes a CDR3 of 14 amino acids. CDR3 DNA only is kept here, 42 bases in frame from base 1. The CDR3 regions of human TCRbeta chains were subjected to immunosequencing. The published analysis was carried out like this. Repertoire TCRs were matched against a reference library of SARS-CoV-2-specific TCRs generated with the MIRA antigen-specificity platform. Breadth was defined as the fraction of unique TCRs that were SARS-CoV-2-associated, and depth was defined as the fraction of total T cells that were SARS-CoV-2-associated. Using the MIRA data, each spike-specific TCR was mapped to the spike region that the TCR reacts to and placed in a CD4 or CD8 class. Log10-transformed breadth and depth values were compared by one-way ANOVA with Sidak's multiple comparisons tests. The clones in this table, taken by TCRdb from immuneACCESS, are in-frame only. Not every clone is retained; where verified, under half of the shortfall comes from an unresolved V gene, and the cause of the rest is unknown. The V and J calls and clone size were taken over from that table, and D and trimming were inferred from the DNA. The sample table lists more than 95,000 clones, roughly 90% of them with a count of one. 2.5% to 3% of the sample rests with the top ten.

What the work shows at the level of the full study, not this receptor alone: Conclusions about previously exposed vaccinees were limited because only six AZD1222 recipients were SARS-CoV-2 seropositive at baseline. Spike-specific TCR breadth and depth rose significantly after two AZD1222 doses compared with day 0 and with MenACWY recipients. The 56-69-year group was small, and its depth increase did not reach significance, likely because of low power. Participants were mostly white British, with more females than males. The authors suggested clonal diversity may have been underestimated. The vaccine-associated CD4 TCRs covered the entire spike protein, and the dominant responses fell in regions 160-218 and 743-854. Because no day 14 peak-response samples were available, the repertoires could be characterized only after the peak T cell response. Nearly half of unique spike-specific TCRs reportedly recognized epitopes outside regions mutated in the B.1.351 and B.1.1.7 variants.

The clonotype was recovered from an adult in good health. Rearrangement joined TRBV2 to TRBJ2-1; the D gene lacks a confident call. The material was peripheral blood, obtained on day 0 of AZD1222 vaccination. The nucleotide sequence is TGTGCCAGCAGTGAAGACTCTCTAGTGGATGAGCAGTTCTTC. Its translation is CASSEDSLVDEQFF.